This TCR beta chain was recovered during a study of Ad26.COV2.S vaccination and SARS-CoV-2 variants. On this clone: Its antigen is unknown.

Notes on the study in general: From the TCR breadth and depth analyses, total T cell responses may have been underestimated. Substantial breadth was reported for post-vaccination spike-specific CD8+ and CD4+ T cells.

Assay: immunoSEQ multiplex PCR; the TCRdb copy retains only in-frame clones and omits some. The table includes fewer than 150,000 clones, 86% detected once. The sequence came from a human donor who had recovered from COVID-19. The sequencing here drew on peripheral blood, taken after recovery from COVID-19.

This CDR3 is CASSPIGNAEAFF. CDR3 coding DNA: TGTGCCAGCTCACCAATCGGGAATGCTGAAGCTTTCTTT. The rearrangement uses TRBV18 and TRBJ1-1; D is unresolved. Looked up from germline, CDR1 is KGHSH and CDR2 is LQKENI. This CDR3 has 13 residues. The germline V and J ends were trimmed by 2 bases and 6 bases, with 10 bases remaining between them.